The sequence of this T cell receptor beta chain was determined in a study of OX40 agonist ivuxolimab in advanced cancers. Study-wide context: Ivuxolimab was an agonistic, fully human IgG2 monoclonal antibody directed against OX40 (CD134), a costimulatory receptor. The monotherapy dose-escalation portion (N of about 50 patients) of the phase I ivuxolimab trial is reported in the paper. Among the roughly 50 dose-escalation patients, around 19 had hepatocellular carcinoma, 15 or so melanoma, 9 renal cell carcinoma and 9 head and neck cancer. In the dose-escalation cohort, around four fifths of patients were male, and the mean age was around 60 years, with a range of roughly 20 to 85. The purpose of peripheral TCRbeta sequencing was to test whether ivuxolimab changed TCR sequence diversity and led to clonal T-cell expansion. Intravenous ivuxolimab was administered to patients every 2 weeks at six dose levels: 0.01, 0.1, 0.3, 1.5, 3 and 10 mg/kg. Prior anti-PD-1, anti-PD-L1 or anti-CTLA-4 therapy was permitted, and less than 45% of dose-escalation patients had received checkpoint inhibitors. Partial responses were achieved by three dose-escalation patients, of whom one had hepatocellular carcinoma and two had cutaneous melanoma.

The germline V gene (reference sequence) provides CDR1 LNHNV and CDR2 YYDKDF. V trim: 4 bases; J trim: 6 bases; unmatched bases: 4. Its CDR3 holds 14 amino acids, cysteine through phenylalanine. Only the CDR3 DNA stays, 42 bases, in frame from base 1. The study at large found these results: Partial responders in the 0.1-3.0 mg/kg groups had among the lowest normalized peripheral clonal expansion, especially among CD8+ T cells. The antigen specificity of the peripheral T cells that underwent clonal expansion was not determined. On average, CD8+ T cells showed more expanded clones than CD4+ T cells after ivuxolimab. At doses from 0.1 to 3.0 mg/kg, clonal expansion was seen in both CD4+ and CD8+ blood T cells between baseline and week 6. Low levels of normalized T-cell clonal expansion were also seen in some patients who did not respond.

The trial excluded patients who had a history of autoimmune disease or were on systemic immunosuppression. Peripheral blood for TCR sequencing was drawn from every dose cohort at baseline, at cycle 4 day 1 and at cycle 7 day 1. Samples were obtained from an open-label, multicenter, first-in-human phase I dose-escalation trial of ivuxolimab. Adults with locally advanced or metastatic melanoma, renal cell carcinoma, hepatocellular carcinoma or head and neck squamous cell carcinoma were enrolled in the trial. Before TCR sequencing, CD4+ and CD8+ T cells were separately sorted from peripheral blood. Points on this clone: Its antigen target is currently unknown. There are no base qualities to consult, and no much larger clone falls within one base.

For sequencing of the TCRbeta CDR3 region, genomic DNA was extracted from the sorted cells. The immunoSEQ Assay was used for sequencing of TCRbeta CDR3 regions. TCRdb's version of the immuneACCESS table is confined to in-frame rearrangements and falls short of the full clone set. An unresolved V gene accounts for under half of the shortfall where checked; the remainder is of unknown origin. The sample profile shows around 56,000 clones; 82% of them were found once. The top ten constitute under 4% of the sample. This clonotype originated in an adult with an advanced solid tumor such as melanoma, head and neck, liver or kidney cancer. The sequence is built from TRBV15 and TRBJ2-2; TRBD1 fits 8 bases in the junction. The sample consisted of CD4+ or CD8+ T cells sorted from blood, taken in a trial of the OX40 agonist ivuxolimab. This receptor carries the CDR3 CATSTGQVAGELFF. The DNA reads TGTGCCACCAGCACGGGACAGGTTGCCGGGGAGCTGTTTTTT.